Ten or more counts support the clone carrying this T cell receptor (beta chain). Its antigen is unknown. The library was built from about 370 ng RNA with molecular barcoded adaptors for alpha/delta and beta/gamma chains. TCRdb recomputed calls from the reads with MiXCR, one row per CDR3 protein. This sample yields 50,000 or so distinct CDR3 sequences, of which roughly 12% are seen a single time; 13% to 15% belongs to the top ten. The entry originates in a study of read filtering for tumor transcriptome and immune sequencing. Study as a whole: Whole-transcriptome libraries were prepared after DNase treatment.

Whole-study results and caveats: Correlation between methods rose after single-read clonotypes were removed. RNA-seq captured clonotypes less deeply and reliably than IR-seq. Single-read clonotypes: roughly 80% of IR-seq clonotypes (around 3.5% of reads), 74.6% of RNA-seq clonotypes (44.6% of reads).

This receptor was obtained from a donor at least 40 years old with multiple myeloma. Sequencing was done on a sample of a population of CD138-negative cells sorted from bone marrow.

Written as DNA, the CDR3 is TGTGCCAGTAGTATCTCGCTAGATACGGCCGATACGCAGTATTTT. It encodes CASSISLDTADTQYF. The rearrangement links TRBV19 to TRBJ2-3; D gene uncertain. This CDR3 comprises 15 residues. V was clipped by 3 bases and J by 6 bases, with 16 bases between them. Germline loops: CDR1 LNHDA, CDR2 SQIVND (reference sequence).